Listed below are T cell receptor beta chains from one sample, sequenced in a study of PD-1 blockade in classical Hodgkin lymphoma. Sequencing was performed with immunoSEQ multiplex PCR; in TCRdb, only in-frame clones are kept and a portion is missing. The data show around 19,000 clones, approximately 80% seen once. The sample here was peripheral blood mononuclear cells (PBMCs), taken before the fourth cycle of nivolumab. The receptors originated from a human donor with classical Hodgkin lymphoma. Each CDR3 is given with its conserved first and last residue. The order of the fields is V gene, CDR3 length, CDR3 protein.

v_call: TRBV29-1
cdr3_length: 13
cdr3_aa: CSVEAGVGYEQYF

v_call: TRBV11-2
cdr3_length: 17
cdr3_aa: CASSLGASGGQQETQYF

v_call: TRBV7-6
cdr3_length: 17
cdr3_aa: CASENRIAGGKTGELFF

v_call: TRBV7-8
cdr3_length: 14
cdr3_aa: CASSFGTIQETQYF

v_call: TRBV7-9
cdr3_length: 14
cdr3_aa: CASTFSGGAWEQFF

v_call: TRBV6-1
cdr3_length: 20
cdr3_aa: CASSEAGWVQLREVGDEQYF

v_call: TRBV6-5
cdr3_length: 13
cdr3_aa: CASSKRVQETQYF

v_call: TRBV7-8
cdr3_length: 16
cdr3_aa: CASSIRDTGKNQPQHF

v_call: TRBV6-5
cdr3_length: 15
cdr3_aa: CASSYVLAGYNEQFF

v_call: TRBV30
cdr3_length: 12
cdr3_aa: CAWSGGIFEAFF

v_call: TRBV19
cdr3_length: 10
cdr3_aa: CATRQFEAFF

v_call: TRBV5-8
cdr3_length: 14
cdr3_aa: CASSLGGGSYGYTF

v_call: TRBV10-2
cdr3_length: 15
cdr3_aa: CASSETGDGNTEAFF

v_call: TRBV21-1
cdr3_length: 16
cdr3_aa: CASSKVGVPNTDTQYF

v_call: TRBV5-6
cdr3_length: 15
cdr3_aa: CASSLVVTGYYEQYF

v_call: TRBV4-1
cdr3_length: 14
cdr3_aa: CASSPDQAHYEQYF

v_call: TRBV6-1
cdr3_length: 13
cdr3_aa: CASRGIQVNEQFF

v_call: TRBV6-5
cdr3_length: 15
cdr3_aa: CASSIGLAGRETQYF

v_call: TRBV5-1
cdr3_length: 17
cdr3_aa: CASTTLPPGGGVDTQYF

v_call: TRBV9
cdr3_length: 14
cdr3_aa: CASSSHSGANVLTF

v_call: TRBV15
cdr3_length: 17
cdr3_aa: CATSREYGQGSNQPQHF

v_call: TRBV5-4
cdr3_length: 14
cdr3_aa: CASSPGTRNTEAFF

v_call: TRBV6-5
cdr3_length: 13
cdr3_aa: CASSLLGDNEQFF

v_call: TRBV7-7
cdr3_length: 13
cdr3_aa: CASSLSAYNEQFF

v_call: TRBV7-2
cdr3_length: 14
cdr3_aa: CASSLRGRDTEAFF

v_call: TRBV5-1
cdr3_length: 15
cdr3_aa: CASSRQVRSYNEQFF

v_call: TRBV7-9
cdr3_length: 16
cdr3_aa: CASSPRRALPPYEQYF

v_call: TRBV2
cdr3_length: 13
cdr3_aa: CASSDAQLYEQYF

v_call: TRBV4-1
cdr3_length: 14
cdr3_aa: CASSQGTLKETQYF

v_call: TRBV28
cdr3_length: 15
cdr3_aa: CASTPPTGSKNIQYF

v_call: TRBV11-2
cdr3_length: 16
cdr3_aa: CASSLAPTGGLKTQYF

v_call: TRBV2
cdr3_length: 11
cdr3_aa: CASSFSGEQYF

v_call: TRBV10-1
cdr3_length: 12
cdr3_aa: CASTNRAHGYTF

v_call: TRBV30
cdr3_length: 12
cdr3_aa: CAWSWGGETQYF

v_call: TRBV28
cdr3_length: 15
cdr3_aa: CASSLLAGIPYEQYF

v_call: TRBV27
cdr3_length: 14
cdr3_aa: CASSYRKLGHEQYF

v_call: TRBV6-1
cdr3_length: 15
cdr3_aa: CASLWTADSNQPQHF

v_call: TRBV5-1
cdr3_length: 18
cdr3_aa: CASSLGGTSGSWTDTQYF

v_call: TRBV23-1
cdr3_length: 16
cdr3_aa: CASSQDPKDSTDTQYF

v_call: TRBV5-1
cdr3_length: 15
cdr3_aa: CASSLDAPPNGELFF

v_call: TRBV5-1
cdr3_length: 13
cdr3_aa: CASSLRDSYEQYF

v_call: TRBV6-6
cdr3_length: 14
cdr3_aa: CASRDRGTTGELFF

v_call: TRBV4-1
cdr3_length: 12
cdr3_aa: CAFAQSYTEAFF

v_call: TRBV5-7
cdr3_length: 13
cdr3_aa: CASSGGGDYGYTF

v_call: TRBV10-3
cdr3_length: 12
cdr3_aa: CAISPGDYEQYF

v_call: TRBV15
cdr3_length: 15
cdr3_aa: CATSSAGASNQPQHF